Each of the 14 T cell receptor beta chains below was sequenced from the same sample in a study of pediatric ulcerative colitis. Sequencing was performed with immunoSEQ multiplex PCR; in TCRdb, only in-frame clones are kept and a portion is missing. The sample consists of about 35,000 clones, roughly 77% of them appearing once. The rectum was sampled with one to two pinch biopsies at colonoscopy. Sample: gut tissue. All receptors come from a boy between 5 and 17 years old with mild ulcerative colitis.

The chain combines TRBV18 with TRBJ2-2; D gene unclear. Germline V gene data show CDR1 as KGHSH and CDR2 as LQKENI. The length of the CDR3 is 13 residues. Deletions cut 2 bases from V and 6 bases from J, with 7 bases between. CDR3 DNA sequence: TGTGCCAGCTCACCAATAGATCCCGGGGAGCTGTTTTTT. This gives the protein CASSPIDPGELFF.

The sample holds a few counts of this clone. The chain couples TRBV6-1 to TRBJ1-2; D call uncertain. Germline loops: CDR1 MNHNS, CDR2 SASEGT. The germline V and J ends were trimmed by 1 base and 8 bases, with 14 bases remaining between them. The CDR3 runs to 14 residues. In DNA, the CDR3 is TGTGCCAGCAGTGAAGGTAGACTGATTGAGGGCTACACCTTC. Protein product: CASSEGRLIEGYTF.

The chain recombines TRBV5-1 with TRBJ2-7; 12 bases agree with TRBD2. Trimming at V came to 4 bases and at J to 2 bases, leaving 4 bases not matched to a gene. Germline CDR1 reads SGHRS; CDR2 reads YFSETQ. The CDR3 extends over 15 amino acids. CDR3 DNA: TGCGCCAGCAGCCTGACTAGCGGGGGAACCTACGAGCAGTACTTC. Amino acid sequence: CASSLTSGGTYEQYF.

The rearrangement joins TRBV18 to TRBJ1-1; the D gene is possibly TRBD1 (6 bases). The CDR3 contains 13 residues. The germline V gene has CDR1 KGHSH and CDR2 LQKENI. The ends were cut back, 4 bases at V and 1 base at J, with 7 bases in the middle. The CDR3 protein is CASSLQGNTEAFF. In DNA form, the CDR3 reads TGTGCCAGCTCACTACAGGGGAACACTGAAGCTTTCTTT.

This clone was counted only a few times. The V and J genes are TRBV21-1 and TRBJ1-6; TRBD1 is the table's D call, not checked against the DNA. TRBV21-1 is a recognized pseudogene. This CDR3 contains 12 residues. The CDR3 spells CASKSQNSPLHF. The CDR3 DNA reads TGTGCCAGCAAGTCTCAGAATTCACCCCTCCACTTT.

The rearrangement uses TRBV19 and TRBJ1-5, with D hard to call. CDR1 LNHDA and CDR2 SQIVND come from the germline V gene (reference sequence). This CDR3 spans 14 amino acids. V dropped 5 bases and J dropped 3 bases, with 11 bases sitting between them. DNA of the CDR3: TGTGCCAGTAGTTCCAGACATCACAATCAGCCCCAGCATTTT. Its translation is CASSSRHHNQPQHF.

This chain uses TRBV7-2 with TRBJ1-3, with D perhaps matching TRBD1 (5 bases). V was clipped by 2 bases and J by 0 bases, with 11 bases between them. This CDR3 is built from 16 residues. Germline V lookup: CDR1 SGHTA, CDR2 FQGNSA. This CDR3 is CASSLHPGHSGNTIYF. The CDR3 region has the DNA TGTGCCAGCAGCTTACACCCAGGACACTCTGGAAACACCATATATTTT. The full variable domain, in which reference TRBV7-2 and TRBJ1-3 provide the parts outside the CDR3, is GAGVSQSPSNKVTEKGKDVELRCDPISGHTALYWYRQSLGQGLEFLIYFQGNSAPDKSGLPSDRFSAERTGGSVSTLTIQRTQQEDSAVYLCASSLHPGHSGNTIYFGEGSWLTVV.

V gene TRBV7-8 combines with J gene TRBJ1-5; 9 positions match TRBD1. The germline CDR1 and CDR2 sequences are SGHVS and FQNEAQ. V lost 1 base, J lost 3 bases, and 7 bases stayed unmatched. The CDR3 extends over 17 amino acids. The CDR3 region has the DNA TGTGCCAGCAGCTTAGATTGGGACAGGGCGGTCAATCAGCCCCAGCATTTT. Protein: CASSLDWDRAVNQPQHF. Based on the CDR3 plus reference TRBV7-8 and TRBJ1-5, the full variable domain is GAGVSQSPRYKVAKRGQDVALRCDPISGHVSLFWYQQALGQGPEFLTYFQNEAQLDKSGLPSDRFFAERPEGSVSTLKIQRTQQEDSAVYLCASSLDWDRAVNQPQHFGDGTRLSIL.

The V gene is TRBV5-1, the J gene TRBJ2-2, with D unresolved. V was pared by 2 bases and J by 0 bases, with 23 bases between. The germline V gene encodes CDR1 SGHRS and CDR2 YFSETQ. The CDR3 is 20 residues long. The CDR3 sequence: CASSFGKAGGFSPNTGELFF. CDR3 sequence (DNA): TGCGCCAGCAGCTTTGGTAAGGCAGGTGGGTTCAGCCCGAACACCGGGGAGCTGTTTTTT.

The chain employs TRBV5-6 and TRBJ1-2, with D possibly being TRBD1 (6 bases). Germline CDR1 reads SGHDT; CDR2 reads YYEEEE. Trimming removed 0 bases at V and 12 bases at J, with 21 bases between. CDR3 length equals 15 residues. The chain's CDR3 is CASSLEGGHRQDDTF. CDR3 DNA sequence: TGTGCCAGCAGCTTGGAGGGTGGACACCGACAGGACGACACCTTC.

This chain connects TRBV5-1 to TRBJ2-1, with D maybe TRBD1 (6 bases). The germline V and J ends were trimmed by 3 bases and 6 bases, with 19 bases remaining between them. Germline lookup yields CDR1 SGHRS and CDR2 YFSETQ. The CDR3 has 16 amino acids. The CDR3 nucleotides read TGCGCCAGCAGCTACGCAGGGGTTGGGTTTGGCAATGAGCAGTTCTTC. Amino acid sequence: CASSYAGVGFGNEQFF.

This clone was recorded once. The gene calls are TRBV5-6 and TRBJ2-3, with unresolved D. CDR1 is SGHDT and CDR2 is YYEEEE in the germline V gene. The V end was cut by 0 bases, the J end by 0 bases, with 8 bases between. This CDR3 region has 15 residues. The CDR3, as DNA: TGTGCCAGCAGCTTGGGTCCAGCTAGCACAGATACGCAGTATTTT. This translates into CASSLGPASTDTQYF.

This clone was found once. The chain is built from TRBV6-5 and TRBJ2-1; 9 positions agree with TRBD2. The V segment lost 7 bases and the J segment 1 base; nucleotides outside the gene matches: 5. Germline CDR1 reads MNHEY; CDR2 reads SVGAGI. This CDR3 has 15 amino acids. The CDR3 is CASKWRGGSYNEQFF. The CDR3 nucleotides are TGTGCCAGCAAATGGCGGGGGGGATCCTACAATGAGCAGTTCTTC.

This chain uses TRBV5-1 with TRBJ2-3, with 11 bases matching TRBD2. Germline trimming cut 5 bases from V and 1 base from J; bases unmatched to any gene: 0. This CDR3 has 14 amino acids. Germline V CDR1 and CDR2: SGHRS, YFSETQ. In DNA form, the CDR3 reads TGCGCCAGCAGACTAGCGGGGGGCACAGATACGCAGTATTTT. This sequence encodes CASRLAGGTDTQYF.